The rows below give T cell receptor beta chains drawn from one sample of a study of TIL therapy for anti-PD-1-resistant metastatic lung cancer. Assay: immunoSEQ multiplex PCR; the TCRdb copy retains only in-frame clones and omits some. This sample carries 20,000 to 30,000 clones, 60% to 70% of them seen once, and the ten largest clones take 15% to 20%. The sequenced sample was tumor tissue, obtained at baseline. Source of these receptors: a woman between 25 and 80 years old with non-small cell lung cancer. The CDR3 runs from the conserved cysteine through the conserved F or W. The order of the fields is D gene, V gene, clone size, J gene, CDR3 DNA, CDR3 protein. A D gene is named only where the DNA matches it firmly. Clone sizes are given selectively: once, few, many, or a class where the clone is expanded.

d_call: TRBD2
v_call: TRBV28
clone_size: -
j_call: TRBJ2-3
cdr3_nt: TGTGCCAGCAGTTTACCGGGAGGGCCAACAGATACGCAGTATTTT
cdr3_aa: CASSLPGGPTDTQYF

d_call: -
v_call: TRBV29-1
clone_size: -
j_call: TRBJ2-2
cdr3_nt: TGCAGCGCAAGGGACGGTTACACCGGGGAGCTGTTTTTT
cdr3_aa: CSARDGYTGELFF

d_call: -
v_call: TRBV6-5
clone_size: -
j_call: TRBJ1-2
cdr3_nt: TGTGCCAGCAGTCCCGAAAACTATGGCTACACCTTC
cdr3_aa: CASSPENYGYTF

d_call: TRBD1
v_call: TRBV27
clone_size: -
j_call: TRBJ2-7
cdr3_nt: TGTGCCAGCAGTCTGCACTGGACAGGGCAGTACGAGCAGTACTTC
cdr3_aa: CASSLHWTGQYEQYF

d_call: -
v_call: TRBV6-1
clone_size: -
j_call: TRBJ1-4
cdr3_nt: TGTGCCAGCAGTGGGAGGCTCACTAATGAAAAACTGTTTTTT
cdr3_aa: CASSGRLTNEKLFF

d_call: -
v_call: TRBV20-1
clone_size: -
j_call: TRBJ2-3
cdr3_nt: TGCAGTCCAGCCCGGACCGATACGCAGTATTTT
cdr3_aa: CSPARTDTQYF

d_call: TRBD1
v_call: TRBV30
clone_size: -
j_call: TRBJ2-7
cdr3_nt: TGTGCCTGGAGGGGGCAGGGGGCGTCCTACGAGCAGTACTTC
cdr3_aa: CAWRGQGASYEQYF

d_call: TRBD2
v_call: TRBV19
clone_size: -
j_call: TRBJ2-5
cdr3_nt: TGTGCCAGTAGTGTCTCCGGGACTAGCGGATATAATCACCAAGAGACCCAGTACTTC
cdr3_aa: CASSVSGTSGYNHQETQYF

d_call: -
v_call: TRBV30
clone_size: -
j_call: TRBJ1-1
cdr3_nt: TGTGCCTGGAGTAGGGACATCACTGAAGCTTTCTTT
cdr3_aa: CAWSRDITEAFF

d_call: TRBD1
v_call: TRBV9
clone_size: -
j_call: TRBJ1-1
cdr3_nt: TGTGCCAGCAGAGCGACAGGGTTGCACACTGAAGCTTTCTTT
cdr3_aa: CASRATGLHTEAFF

d_call: -
v_call: TRBV6-5
clone_size: -
j_call: TRBJ2-7
cdr3_nt: TGTGCCAGCAGTTATGGGTTCGAGCAGTACTTC
cdr3_aa: CASSYGFEQYF

d_call: TRBD2
v_call: TRBV15
clone_size: -
j_call: TRBJ2-7
cdr3_nt: TGTGCCACCAGCAGAGATAAACCGGGACTAGCGGGAGGCTACGAGCAGTACTTC
cdr3_aa: CATSRDKPGLAGGYEQYF

d_call: -
v_call: TRBV6-5
clone_size: -
j_call: TRBJ1-1
cdr3_nt: TGTGCCAGCAGTTGGGGCGCCAGAGCTGAAGCTTTCTTT
cdr3_aa: CASSWGARAEAFF

d_call: -
v_call: TRBV27
clone_size: -
j_call: TRBJ2-7
cdr3_nt: TGTGCCAGCAGTTTGGGGAGTAGGTTCAGGGGTGAGTTTTCCTACGAGCAGTACTTC
cdr3_aa: CASSLGSRFRGEFSYEQYF

d_call: -
v_call: TRBV29-1
clone_size: -
j_call: TRBJ2-3
cdr3_nt: TGCAGCGTCGGGGAGTCGGATACGCAGTATTTT
cdr3_aa: CSVGESDTQYF

d_call: TRBD1
v_call: TRBV30
clone_size: -
j_call: TRBJ2-7
cdr3_nt: TGTGCCTGGAACAGGGGGCCTAGGAACGAGCAGTACTTC
cdr3_aa: CAWNRGPRNEQYF

d_call: -
v_call: TRBV19
clone_size: once
j_call: TRBJ2-1
cdr3_nt: TGTGCCAGTAGTATCGGCAGTGCCCTAACCTACAATGAGCAGTTCTTC
cdr3_aa: CASSIGSALTYNEQFF

d_call: TRBD1
v_call: TRBV5-1
clone_size: -
j_call: TRBJ1-5
cdr3_nt: TGCGCCAGCAGCATCGGACAGGGGGATCAGCCCCAGCATTTT
cdr3_aa: CASSIGQGDQPQHF

d_call: -
v_call: TRBV6-5
clone_size: once
j_call: TRBJ2-2
cdr3_nt: TGTGCCAGCAGTTCCCGGGACCACGAGGCCGGGGAGCTGTTTTTT
cdr3_aa: CASSSRDHEAGELFF

d_call: TRBD2
v_call: TRBV7-6
clone_size: -
j_call: TRBJ2-1
cdr3_nt: TGTGCCAGCAGCCCGTCCTCAACTAGCGGGAGGAGGGGTGAGCAGTTCTTC
cdr3_aa: CASSPSSTSGRRGEQFF

d_call: -
v_call: TRBV5-8
clone_size: few
j_call: TRBJ2-3
cdr3_nt: TGTGCCAGCAGCCCTGTTGTGGACCGCACAGATACGCAGTATTTT
cdr3_aa: CASSPVVDRTDTQYF